The T cell receptor beta chain under discussion was sequenced for a study of pediatric ulcerative colitis. Some clones are missing from TCRdb's copy, which holds only in-frame ones; the method was immunoSEQ multiplex PCR. Of around 16,000 clones listed, more than 75% are singletons. The CDR3 contains 17 residues. The germline CDR1 and CDR2 sequences are GTSNPN and SVGIG (reference sequence). V was shortened by 1 base and J by 4 bases, with 17 bases between the two germline ends. One to two pinch biopsies were taken from the rectum during colonoscopy. The chain joins TRBV30 to TRBJ1-6, with D maybe TRBD1 (5 bases). The sequence was collected from a boy aged 5-17 years who was a control in a study of pediatric ulcerative colitis. Material for sequencing was gut tissue. CDR3 loop: CAWSGGSVAIYNSPLHF. Written as DNA, the CDR3 is TGTGCCTGGAGTGGGGGGAGTGTAGCTATATATAATTCACCCCTCCACTTT.